This entry is about one T cell receptor beta chain. Its cognate antigen is unknown. This specimen belongs to a study of T cell responses to AZD1222 COVID-19 vaccine. Findings of the study overall: Clonal diversity was possibly underestimated, and the donors were mostly white British, with more females. Only six people who got AZD1222 tested seropositive at baseline. Vaccine-associated CD4 TCRs spanned spike, dominant at 160-218 and 743-854.

The table came from immunoSEQ multiplex PCR; TCRdb's copy has only in-frame clones and leaves some out. The repertoire holds more than 75,000 clones, with around 93% as singletons. The CDR3 extends over 14 amino acids. The germline CDR1 and CDR2 sequences are LGHDT and YNNKEL (reference sequence). V was pared by 0 bases and J by 4 bases, with 6 bases between. Specimen: peripheral blood, collected on day 0 of AZD1222 vaccination. The sequence was obtained from an adult in good health. The rearrangement uses TRBV3-1 (or the pseudogene TRBV3-2) and TRBJ2-2; D gene uncertain. This CDR3 is CASSQEQITGELFF. DNA of the CDR3: TGTGCCAGCAGCCAAGAACAAATCACCGGGGAGCTGTTTTTT.